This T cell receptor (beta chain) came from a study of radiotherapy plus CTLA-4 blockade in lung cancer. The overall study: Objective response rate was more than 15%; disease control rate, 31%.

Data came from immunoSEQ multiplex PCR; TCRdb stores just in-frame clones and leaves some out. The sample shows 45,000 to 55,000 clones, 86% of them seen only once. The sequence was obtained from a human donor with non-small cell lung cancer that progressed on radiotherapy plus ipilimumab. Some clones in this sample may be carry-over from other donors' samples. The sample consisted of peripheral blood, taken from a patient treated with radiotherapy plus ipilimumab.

The DNA for the CDR3 is TGTGCCAGCTCACCAGGGCGGGGCTCCTACAATGAGCAGTTCTTC. This sequence encodes CASSPGRGSYNEQFF. V is TRBV18 and J is TRBJ2-1; the D gene is possibly TRBD2 (6 bases). The germline V and J ends were trimmed by 2 bases and 0 bases, with 8 bases remaining between them. Looked up from germline, CDR1 is KGHSH and CDR2 is LQKENI. This CDR3 comprises 15 residues.